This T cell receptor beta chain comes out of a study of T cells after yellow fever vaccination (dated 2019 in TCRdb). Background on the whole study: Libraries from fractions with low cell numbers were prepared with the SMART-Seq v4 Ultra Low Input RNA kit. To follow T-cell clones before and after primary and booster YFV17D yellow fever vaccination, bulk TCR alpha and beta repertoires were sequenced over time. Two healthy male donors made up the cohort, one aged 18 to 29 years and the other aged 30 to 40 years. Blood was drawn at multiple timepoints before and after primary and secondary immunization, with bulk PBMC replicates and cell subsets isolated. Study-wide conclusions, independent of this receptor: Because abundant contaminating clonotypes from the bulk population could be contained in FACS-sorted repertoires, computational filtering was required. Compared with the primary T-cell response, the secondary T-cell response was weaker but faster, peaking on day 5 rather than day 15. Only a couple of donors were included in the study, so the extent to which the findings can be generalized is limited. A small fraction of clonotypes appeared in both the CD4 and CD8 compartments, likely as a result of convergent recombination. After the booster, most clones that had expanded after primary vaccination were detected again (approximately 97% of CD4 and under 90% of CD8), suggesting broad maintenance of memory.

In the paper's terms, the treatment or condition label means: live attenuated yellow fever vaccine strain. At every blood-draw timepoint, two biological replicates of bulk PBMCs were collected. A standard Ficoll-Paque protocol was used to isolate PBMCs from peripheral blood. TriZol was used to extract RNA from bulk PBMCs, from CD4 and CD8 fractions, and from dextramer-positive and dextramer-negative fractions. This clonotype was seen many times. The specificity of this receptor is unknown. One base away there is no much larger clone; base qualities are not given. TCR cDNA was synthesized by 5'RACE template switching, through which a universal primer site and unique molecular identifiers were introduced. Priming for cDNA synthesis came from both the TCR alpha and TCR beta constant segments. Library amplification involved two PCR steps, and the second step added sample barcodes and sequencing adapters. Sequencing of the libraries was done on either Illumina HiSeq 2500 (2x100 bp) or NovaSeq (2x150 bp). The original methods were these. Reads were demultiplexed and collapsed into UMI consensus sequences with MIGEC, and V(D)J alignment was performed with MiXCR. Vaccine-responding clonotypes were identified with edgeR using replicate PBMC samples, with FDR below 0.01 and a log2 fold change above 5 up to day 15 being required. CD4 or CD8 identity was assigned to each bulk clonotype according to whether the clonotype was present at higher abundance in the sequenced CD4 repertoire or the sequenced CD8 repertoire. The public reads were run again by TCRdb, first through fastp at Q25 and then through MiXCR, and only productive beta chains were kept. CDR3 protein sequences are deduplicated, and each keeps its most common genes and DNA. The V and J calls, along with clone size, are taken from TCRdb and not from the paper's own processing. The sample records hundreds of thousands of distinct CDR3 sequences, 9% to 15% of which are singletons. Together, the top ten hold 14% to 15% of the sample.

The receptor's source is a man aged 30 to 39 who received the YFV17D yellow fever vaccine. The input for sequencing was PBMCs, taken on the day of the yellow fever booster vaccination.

The sequence in DNA is TGTGCCACCAGCAGAAACTGGACGGGGTACAATGAGCAGTTCTTC. It is translated as CATSRNWTGYNEQFF. Rearrangement joined TRBV15 to TRBJ2-1; TRBD2 is a possible D gene, resting on 5 matching bases. At the junction V is shortened by 2 bases and J by 4 bases, with 12 bases in between. The CDR3 has 15 amino acids, counting the end cysteine and phenylalanine. Just the 45-base CDR3 DNA is kept, in frame starting at base 1. CDR1 and CDR2, per the germline V gene (reference sequence), are LNHNV and YYDKDF.